This T cell receptor (beta chain) was identified in a study of response to subunit inactivated influenza vaccine. The germline V and J ends were trimmed by 5 bases and 9 bases, with 15 bases remaining between them. This CDR3 has 13 residues. In germline, CDR1 is SGHRS, CDR2 YFSETQ. This clonotype appeared many times. A single record per CDR3 protein comes from TCRdb applying MiXCR to the RT-PCR reads. The sample carries approximately 530,000 distinct CDR3 sequences, approximately 7.7% recorded once. The gene calls are TRBV5-1 and TRBJ2-1; perhaps TRBD2 as D (6 bases). The receptor comes from a man between 50 and 69 years old who received an inactivated influenza vaccine. Specimen: PBMCs from blood, collected less than 25 months after vaccination. The CDR3 is CASSNRERSEQFF. The CDR3 DNA sequence: TGCGCCAGCAGTAACCGGGAGAGAAGTGAGCAGTTCTTC.